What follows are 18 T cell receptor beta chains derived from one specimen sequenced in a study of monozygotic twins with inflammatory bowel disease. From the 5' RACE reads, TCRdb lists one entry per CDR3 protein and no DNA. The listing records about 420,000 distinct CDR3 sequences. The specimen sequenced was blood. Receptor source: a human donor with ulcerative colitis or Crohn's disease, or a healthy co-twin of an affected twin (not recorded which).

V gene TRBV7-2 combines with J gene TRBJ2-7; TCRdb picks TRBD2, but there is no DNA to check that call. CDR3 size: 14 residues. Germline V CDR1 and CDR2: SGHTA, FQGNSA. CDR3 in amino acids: CASSFERDFPEQYF. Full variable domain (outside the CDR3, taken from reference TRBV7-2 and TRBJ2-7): GAGVSQSPSNKVTEKGKDVELRCDPISGHTALYWYRQSLGQGLEFLIYFQGNSAPDKSGLPSDRFSAERTGGSVSTLTIQRTQQEDSAVYLCASSFERDFPEQYFGPGTRLTVT.

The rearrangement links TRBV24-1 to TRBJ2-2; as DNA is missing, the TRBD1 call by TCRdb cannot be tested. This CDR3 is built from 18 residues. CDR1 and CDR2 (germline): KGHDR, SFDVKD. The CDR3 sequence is CATSDLAPRASKMRELFF.

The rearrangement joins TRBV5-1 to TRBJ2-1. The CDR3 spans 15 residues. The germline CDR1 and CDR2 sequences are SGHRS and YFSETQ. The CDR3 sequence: CASSLGPAGSNEQFF.

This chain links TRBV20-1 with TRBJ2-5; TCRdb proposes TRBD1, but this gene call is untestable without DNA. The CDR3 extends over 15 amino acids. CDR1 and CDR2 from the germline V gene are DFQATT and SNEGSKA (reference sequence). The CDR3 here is CSARVTSGSPETQYF.

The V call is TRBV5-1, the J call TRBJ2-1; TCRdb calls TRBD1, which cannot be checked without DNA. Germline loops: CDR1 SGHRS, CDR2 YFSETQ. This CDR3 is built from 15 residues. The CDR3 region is CASSPGAGPYNEQFF.

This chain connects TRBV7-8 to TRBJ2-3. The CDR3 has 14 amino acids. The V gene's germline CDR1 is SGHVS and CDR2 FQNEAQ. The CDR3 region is CASSLRRITDTQYF.

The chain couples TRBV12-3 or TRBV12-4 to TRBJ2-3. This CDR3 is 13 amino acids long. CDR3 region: CASINIRGDTQYF.

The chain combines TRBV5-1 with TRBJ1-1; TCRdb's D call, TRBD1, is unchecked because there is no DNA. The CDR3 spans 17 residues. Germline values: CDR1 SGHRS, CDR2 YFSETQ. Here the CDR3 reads CASSVEFSGTGNTEAFF. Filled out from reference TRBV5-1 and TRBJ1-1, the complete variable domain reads KAGVTQTPRYLIKTRGQQVTLSCSPISGHRSVSWYQQTPGQGLQFLFEYFSETQRNKGNFPGRFSGRQFSNSRSEMNVSTLELGDSALYLCASSVEFSGTGNTEAFFGQGTRLTVV.

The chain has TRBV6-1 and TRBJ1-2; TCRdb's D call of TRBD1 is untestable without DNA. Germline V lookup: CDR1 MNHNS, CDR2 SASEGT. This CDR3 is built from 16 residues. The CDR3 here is CASSPTSGLAGYGYTF.

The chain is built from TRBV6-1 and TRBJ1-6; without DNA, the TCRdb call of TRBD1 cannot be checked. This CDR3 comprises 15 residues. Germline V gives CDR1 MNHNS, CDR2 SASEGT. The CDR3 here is CASSVYGTVNSPLHF.

CDR3 residues: CAWSGTVGNQPQHF. This chain joins TRBV30 and TRBJ1-5. CDR3 length: 14 amino acids. Looked up from germline, CDR1 is GTSNPN and CDR2 is SVGIG (reference sequence).

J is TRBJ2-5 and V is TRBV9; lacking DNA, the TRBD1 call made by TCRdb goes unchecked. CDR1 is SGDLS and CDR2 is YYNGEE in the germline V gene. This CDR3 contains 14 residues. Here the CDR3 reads CASSPSQGRETQYF. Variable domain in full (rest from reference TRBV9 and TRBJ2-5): DSGVTQTPKHLITATGQRVTLRCSPRSGDLSVYWYQQSLDQGLQFLIQYYNGEERAKGNILERFSAQQFPDLHSELNLSSLELGDSALYFCASSPSQGRETQYFGPGTRLLVL.

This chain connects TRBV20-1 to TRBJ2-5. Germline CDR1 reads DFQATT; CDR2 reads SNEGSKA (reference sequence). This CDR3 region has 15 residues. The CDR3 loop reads CSARDTTSFIETQYF.

The CDR3 is CASSFEGNPYNEQFF. This chain joins TRBV27 and TRBJ2-1. Germline V gene sequence: CDR1 MNHEY, CDR2 SMNVEV (reference sequence). This CDR3 is 15 amino acids long.

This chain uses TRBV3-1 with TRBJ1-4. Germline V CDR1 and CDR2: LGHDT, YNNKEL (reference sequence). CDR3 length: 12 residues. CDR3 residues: CASSSSAEKLFF. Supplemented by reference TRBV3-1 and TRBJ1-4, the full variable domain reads DTAVSQTPKYLVTQMGNDKSIKCEQNLGHDTMYWYKQDSKKFLKIMFSYNNKELIINETVPNRFSPKSPDKAHLNLHINSLELGDSAVYFCASSSSAEKLFFGSGTQLSVL.

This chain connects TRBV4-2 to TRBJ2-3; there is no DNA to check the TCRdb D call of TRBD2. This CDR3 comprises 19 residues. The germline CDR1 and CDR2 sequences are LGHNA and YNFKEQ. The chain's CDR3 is CASSPVPGLAGRSTDRQYF.

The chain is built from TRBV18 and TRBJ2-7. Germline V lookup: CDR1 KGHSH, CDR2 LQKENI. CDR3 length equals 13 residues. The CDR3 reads CASSPDRRYEQYF.

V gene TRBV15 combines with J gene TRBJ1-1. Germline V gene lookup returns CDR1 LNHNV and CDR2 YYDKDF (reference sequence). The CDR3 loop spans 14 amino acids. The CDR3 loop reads CATSRPSLQTEAFF.